These 10 T cell receptor beta chains were all obtained from the same sample, sequenced in a study of T cell responses to AZD1222 COVID-19 vaccine. The table came from immunoSEQ multiplex PCR; TCRdb's copy has only in-frame clones and leaves some out. The table shows roughly 150,000 clones, with about 91% occurring only once. Material: peripheral blood, obtained on day 0 of AZD1222 vaccination. All receptors derive from an adult in good health.

This chain links TRBV28 with TRBJ1-4, with 7 bases that match TRBD1. Germline loops: CDR1 MDHEN, CDR2 SYDVKM. The V segment lost 6 bases and the J segment 7 bases; nucleotides outside the gene matches: 23. The CDR3 extends over 19 amino acids. The DNA of the CDR3 is TGTGCCAGCAGGCCGTACAGGGGAAGCGGTAATGAAGGCAGTGAAAAACTGTTTTTT. Translating gives CASRPYRGSGNEGSEKLFF.

Here the CDR3 reads CAATDRDNEKLFF. DNA for the CDR3: TGTGCCGCGACTGACAGGGATAATGAAAAACTGTTTTTT. The chain couples TRBV19 to TRBJ1-4, with 7 bases lining up with TRBD1. With V trimmed by 11 bases and J by 4 bases, 7 bases remained unmatched. The V gene's germline CDR1 is LNHDA and CDR2 SQIVND (reference sequence). The length of the CDR3 is 13 residues.

This chain links TRBV27 with TRBJ2-3; 7 positions agree with TRBD2. J was trimmed by 6 bases and V by 5 bases; bases with no gene match: 11. In germline, CDR1 is MNHEY, CDR2 SMNVEV (reference sequence). This CDR3 spans 15 amino acids. CDR3 bases: TGTGCCAGCAGTATGACACGTGGGGGGGTGGATACGCAGTATTTT. This codes for CASSMTRGGVDTQYF.

J is TRBJ2-7 and V is TRBV7-8, with D tentatively TRBD1 (5 bases). Per the germline V gene, CDR1 is SGHVS and CDR2 is FQNEAQ. Trimming cost V 5 bases and J 4 bases, with 12 bases left between them. The CDR3 sequence is 13 residues long. This CDR3 is CASSLRGSYEQYF. The CDR3 bases are TGTGCCAGCAGCCTTAGGGGCTCGTACGAGCAGTACTTC.

This chain uses TRBV12-3 or TRBV12-4 with TRBJ1-1; weak D call: TRBD1 (5 bases). Deletions cut 3 bases from V and 3 bases from J, with 8 bases between. The CDR3 is 13 amino acids. DNA for the CDR3: TGTGCCAGCAGTTTCAGACAGCACACTGAAGCTTTCTTT. It yields the protein CASSFRQHTEAFF.

This sequence joins TRBV7-2 and TRBJ2-1, with 8 bases lining up with TRBD2. The V gene's germline CDR1 is SGHTA and CDR2 FQGNSA. V dropped 2 bases and J dropped 5; count of bases not matched to a gene: 2. The CDR3 contains 14 residues. CDR3 coding DNA: TGTGCCAGCAGCTTAAGTAGCGGGAACAATGAGCAGTTCTTC. This translates into CASSLSSGNNEQFF.

The chain combines TRBV27 with TRBJ2-1; the match to TRBD2 covers 13 bases. CDR1 and CDR2 from the germline V gene are MNHEY and SMNVEV (reference sequence). This CDR3 is 17 amino acids long. Germline trimming cut 3 bases from V and 7 bases from J; bases unmatched to any gene: 9. The CDR3 loop is CASSLPGLAGLGNEQFF. The CDR3 DNA reads as TGTGCCAGCAGTTTGCCGGGACTAGCGGGGCTGGGGAATGAGCAGTTCTTC.

The chain has TRBV5-6 and TRBJ2-7; D gene ambiguous. The CDR3 sequence is 11 residues long. V was trimmed by 0 bases and J by 10 bases, leaving 8 bases between them. The germline CDR1 and CDR2 sequences are SGHDT and YYEEEE. CDR3 nucleotide sequence: TGTGCCAGCAGCTTGGTTAGGGAACAGTACTTC. It yields the protein CASSLVREQYF.

The chain carries TRBV11-2 and TRBJ2-7; D is ambiguous. Germline lookup yields CDR1 SGHAT and CDR2 FQNNGV. The CDR3 has 13 amino acids. V lost 0 bases, J lost 3 bases, and 6 bases lay in between. CDR3 DNA: TGTGCCAGCAGCTTAGACTTTGGCTACGAGCAGTACTTC. It yields the protein CASSLDFGYEQYF.

V usage is TRBV29-1 and J usage is TRBJ2-3; D gene unclear. Trimming removed 4 bases at V and 3 bases at J, with 8 bases between. CDR1 SQVTM and CDR2 ANQGSEA come from the germline V gene. This CDR3 is built from 12 residues. The chain's CDR3 is CSVASGTDTQYF. The CDR3, as DNA: TGCAGCGTTGCCTCTGGGACAGATACGCAGTATTTT.